Here is one T cell receptor beta chain with its context. Its cognate antigen has yet to be identified. Base qualities are not provided; no much larger clone lies one nucleotide away. Other DNA sequences from this sample encode an identical CDR3 as well. The germline V gene (reference sequence) provides CDR1 GTSNPN and CDR2 SVGIG. The CDR3, cysteine through phenylalanine, is 13 amino acids long. Only CDR3 DNA remains: 39 bases, in frame from the first base. V is reduced by 3 bases and J by 4 bases, leaving a spacing of 10 bases between them. The cohort consisted of 670 or so healthy bone marrow donors. At the time of sampling, every cohort member was nominally healthy, though immune exposures that went unrecorded were likely present. The donor was CMV seropositive and belonged to the group of about 290 seropositive cohort members. A peripheral blood sample was collected from each donor, and TCR beta sequencing was performed on peripheral blood mononuclear cells. The Qiagen DNeasy Blood Extraction Kit was used to extract genomic DNA from the blood cell samples.

The sample is drawn from a study of cytomegalovirus exposure and HLA in healthy donors (dated by TCRdb to 2016 to 2017). A note on the overall study: According to an earlier analysis of 587 of the donors, roughly 180 million T cells yielded 117 million unique TCR beta sequences and 276 Gb of sequence data. HLA typing included class I and class II loci at four-digit resolution. Genome-wide SNP genotypes for about 55% of the roughly 670 donors were used in a later genetic analysis, which treated that subset as a discovery cohort. Of the 350 to 450 genotyped donors, approximately 82% fell in the genetic ancestry cluster associated with self-reported Caucasian donors. Every repertoire in the discovery cohort had been generated on one and the same sequencing platform. A later analysis re-examined previously published TCR beta repertoires from hundreds of donors and added high-resolution HLA genotyping to investigate patterns of TCR occurrence. Rather than using new phenotypic data, the later analysis identified candidate immune exposures from TCR beta sequences and from how often those sequences occurred across donors. Roughly 5 DR-DQ haplotypes were handled as single units for association and clustering, since linkage in the cohort was strong. Among several hundred genotyped donors of the cohort, an average of around 250,000 unique TCR beta nucleotide sequences was sequenced per donor, of which about 18% were non-productive. Using immunosequencing, the study profiled T cell repertoires from fewer than 700 subjects and related those repertoires to cytomegalovirus serostatus. The study aimed to test whether cataloging public T cell receptors could reveal signatures of past pathogen exposure. A separate validation cohort of roughly 130 different subjects was used in addition to the 666-subject first cohort. Roughly 300 gigabases of sequencing data and 80 million or so unique TCR sequences were included in an early release covering roughly 700 HLA-typed donors. Typing coverage differed by locus: A, B, C, DRB1 and DQB1 were typed in about 629-640 donors, DQA1 in about 500, DPA1 in 600 to 610, and DPB1 in 472. High-throughput TCR immunosequencing, statistical association of individual TCRs with disease status, and machine learning were combined to predict cytomegalovirus infection status. Donor age, sex, ethnicity and CMV serostatus were compiled alongside the repertoire data. An earlier analysis of several hundred of the donors applied high-throughput TCR beta sequencing to assess whether each TCR beta V gene segment acted as functional or pseudogenic.

The receptor library was made with the immunoSEQ multiplex PCR assay. A mixture of 60 forward primers for TCR Vbeta segments and 13 reverse primers for TCR Jbeta segments was used in the multiplex PCR. Amplification of the CDR3 region of rearranged TCR beta genes was performed with a multiplex PCR assay on genomic DNA. The Illumina HiSeq System was used to sequence the amplified TCR beta libraries as 87-base-pair reads. Per the original workflow: In a later analysis, some 80 million unique TCR beta chains were counted across the 666 repertoires, and approximately 11 million of these chains were shared by at least two donors. Raw reads were error-corrected and collapsed into unique sequences by a nearest-neighbor algorithm in which closely related sequences were merged to remove PCR and sequencing errors. CDR3 sequences were aligned to IMGT reference sequences to assign V, D and J gene segments. For a sequence to be retained, a match of at least six nucleotides to both a V gene segment and a J gene segment was required. A rearrangement was called productive if the CDR3 had no stop codons and remained in frame with V and J, and every other rearrangement was called non-productive. Following IMGT convention, CDR3 was defined as the stretch from the second conserved V-encoded cysteine up to the conserved J-encoded phenylalanine. The earlier analysis of 587 of the donors excluded sequences that lacked an unambiguous match to a single V gene segment. In an earlier analysis of 587 of the donors, a V segment was called functional when productive rearrangements were above 56.7%, and segregating when the standard deviation between donors exceeded 5%. A statistical classification framework was built for diagnosing cytomegalovirus status from the catalog of TCR beta chain sequences. In a later analysis, TCR nucleotide sequences were compared against IMGT/GENE-DB human TR gene sequences so that V and J genes could be assigned. A later analysis assigned CDR3 sequences and most-parsimonious VDJ recombination scenarios with the TCRdist pipeline. In a later analysis, every TCR beta chain was defined by the combination of its CDR3 amino acid sequence and its V-gene family, and reads without a unique V-gene family were dropped. As a way to deal with suspected cross-contamination and a sequencing artifact, a later analysis dropped more than 500 nucleotide sequences that were highly shared and had low generation probability. A later analysis calculated a clonal expansion index for each public chain from normalized within-repertoire ranks of inferred template counts. A later analysis computed generation probabilities with a VDJ recombination model fitted to out-of-frame rearrangements, and checked the results against IGoR. In a later analysis, TCR-TCR, TCR-HLA and TCR-CMV co-occurrence was scored with hypergeometric tests, and a repertoire-size bias correction was applied to TCR pairs. A later analysis estimated false discovery rates by permuting HLA or CMV assignments 20 times. In a later analysis, co-occurring TCRs were grouped using DBSCAN, and TCRdist sequence similarity was added for clustering within HLA-allele-positive subsets. For co-occurrence clustering, repertoires with fewer than 30,000 or more than 120,000 public chains were excluded, along with 4 to 6 repertoires with anomalous nucleotide sharing. In its TCRdb copy, this immuneACCESS table keeps in-frame sequences only and misses some clones. Where compared with another copy, unresolved V genes explain less than half of these, and the others have no known cause. The V and J calls and clone size come from that table; D and trimming were worked out from the DNA. The sample contains around 120,000 clones, around 76% of them found a single time. Jointly, the top ten make up 30% of the sample.

Beyond this particular receptor, the publication reports: Most TCR sequences were observed very rarely across donors, whereas some public TCRs were present in many individuals. A later analysis reported that several top co-occurrence clusters appeared linked to parvovirus B19, influenza, CMV and Epstein-Barr virus. Because some donors lacked HLA typing at each locus, the association tests relied only on the typed subset. Some IMGT-functional V segments, including TRBV6-2 and TRBV6-3, could not be told apart with the 87-base-pair reads, so those segments were excluded. In a later analysis, HLA-associated TCR beta chains showed more clonal expansion and lower generation probabilities than non-associated chains that were equally common. A later genetic analysis associated a missense DCLRE1C variant with V-gene and J-gene trimming of TCR beta chains, and an independent cohort replicated the association. In a later analysis, most CMV-associated TCR beta chains were found to appear HLA-restricted, with HLA associations seemingly driven largely by CMV exposure. In both the original and validation cohorts, the classifier was reported to diagnose cytomegalovirus status with high specificity and sensitivity. In an earlier analysis of fewer than 750 of the donors, most TCR beta V segments were observed in productive rearrangements about 87% or about 30% of the time, broadly matching IMGT annotations. Because counts were too low, about 15 rarely observed V segments, including chromosome 9 orphons, were left out of the earlier analysis of 587 of the donors. A total of 150 to 200 TCR beta chains were listed by the study as associated with cytomegalovirus. A cluster of highly shared sequence variants was judged likely to represent a technical artifact of the sequencing pipeline. Assigning TCR associations to individual alleles was difficult when HLA alleles, especially DR and DQ, strongly co-occurred. According to the authors, the approach could potentially be generalized to other disease states and immunological phenotypes. For the cohort, immune exposure information was limited to CMV serostatus. A further reported finding was that TCR beta sequences accurately predicted the HLA-A and HLA-B alleles for most subjects in the first cohort. This cohort had only TCR beta chains sequenced, and the lack of alpha or paired-chain data limited which features could be detected. A later analysis found that TCR association rates varied across HLA loci, with DRB1 alleles showing the most associated TCRs and HLA-C alleles the fewest. Three of the identified cytomegalovirus-associated TCR beta chains were confirmed in vitro to be specific for cytomegalovirus antigens. Sequencing depth was assumed to be roughly uniform across donors in the presence/absence analyses, though that assumption may not hold. Correlated functional status among segregating V segments might reflect linkage disequilibrium, but an unknown experimental factor could not be ruled out. According to a later genetic analysis, donors in an Asian-associated ancestry cluster had fewer N-insertions in productive TCRs than the approximately 630-donor mean. A later analysis associated approximately 17,000 TCR beta sequences with specific HLA alleles at a false discovery rate of 0.05.

Here the chain combines TRBV30 and TRBJ2-1; the best D guess is TRBD1, with 6 bases matching. The clonotype was recovered from a man in his sixties in good health and CMV-seropositive. Source material: PBMCs. The CDR3 region reads CAWSPDSYNEQFF. The DNA sequence is given as TGTGCCTGGAGCCCGGACAGTTACAATGAGCAGTTCTTC.